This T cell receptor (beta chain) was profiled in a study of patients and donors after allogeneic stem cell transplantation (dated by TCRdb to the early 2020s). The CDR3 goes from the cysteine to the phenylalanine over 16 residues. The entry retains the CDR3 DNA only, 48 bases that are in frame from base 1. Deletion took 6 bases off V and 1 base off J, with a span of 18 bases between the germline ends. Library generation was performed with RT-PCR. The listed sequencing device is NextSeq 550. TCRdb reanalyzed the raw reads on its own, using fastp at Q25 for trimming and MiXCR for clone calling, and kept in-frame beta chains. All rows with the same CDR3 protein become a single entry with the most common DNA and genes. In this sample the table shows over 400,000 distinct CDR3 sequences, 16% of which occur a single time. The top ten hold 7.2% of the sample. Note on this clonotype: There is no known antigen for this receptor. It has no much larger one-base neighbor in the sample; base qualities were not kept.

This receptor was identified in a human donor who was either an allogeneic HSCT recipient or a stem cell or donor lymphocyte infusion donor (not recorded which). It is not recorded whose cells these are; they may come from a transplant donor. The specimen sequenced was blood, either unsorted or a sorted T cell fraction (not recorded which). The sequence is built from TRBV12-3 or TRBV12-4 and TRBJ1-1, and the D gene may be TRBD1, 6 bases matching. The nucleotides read TGTGCCAGCAGGCCAGGACAGCGCCGGTCGAACACTGAAGCTTTCTTT. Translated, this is CASRPGQRRSNTEAFF.